This record concerns one T cell receptor (beta chain) sequence. Here immunoSEQ multiplex PCR was the method, and the copy in TCRdb shows in-frame clones only, minus some. Among 390,000 or so clones listed, less than 90% were seen once. These data originate in a study of blood T cell repertoires in COVID-19. Germline trimming cut 4 bases from V and 1 base from J; bases unmatched to any gene: 8. This CDR3 has 16 amino acids. Germline CDR1 and CDR2: LGHDT and YNNKEL (reference sequence). The clonotype comes from a woman aged 50 to 60 who had recovered from COVID-19. V is TRBV3-1 (or the pseudogene TRBV3-2) and J is TRBJ2-7; TRBD2 aligns across 9 bases. Source material: PBMCs or T cells enriched from blood (not recorded which). CDR3 nucleotide sequence: TGTGCCAGCAGCCTCTTTGGCGGGGGGGCGTCCTACGAGCAGTACTTC. Translation gives CASSLFGGGASYEQYF.